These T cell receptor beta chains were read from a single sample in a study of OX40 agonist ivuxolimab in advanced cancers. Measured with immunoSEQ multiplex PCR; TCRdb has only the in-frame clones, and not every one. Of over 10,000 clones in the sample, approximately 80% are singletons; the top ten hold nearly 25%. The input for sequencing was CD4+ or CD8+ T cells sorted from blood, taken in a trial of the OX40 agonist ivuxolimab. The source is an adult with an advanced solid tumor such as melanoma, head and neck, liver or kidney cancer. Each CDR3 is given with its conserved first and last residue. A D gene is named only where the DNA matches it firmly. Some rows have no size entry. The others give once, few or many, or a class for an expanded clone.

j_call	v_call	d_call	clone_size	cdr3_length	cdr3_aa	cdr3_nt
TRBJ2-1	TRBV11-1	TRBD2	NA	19	CASSLGGLAESSSYNEQFF	TGTGCCAGCAGCTTAGGGGGACTAGCGGAAAGTAGCTCCTACAATGAGCAGTTCTTC
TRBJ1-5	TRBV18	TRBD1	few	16	CASSSWTGEFNQPQHF	TGTGCCAGCTCATCATGGACAGGGGAATTCAATCAGCCCCAGCATTTT
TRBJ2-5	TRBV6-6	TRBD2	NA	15	CASSPPGLAEETQYF	TGTGCCAGCAGTCCTCCGGGACTAGCGGAAGAGACCCAGTACTTC
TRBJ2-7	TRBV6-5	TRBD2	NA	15	CASSYSAGGPNEQYF	TGTGCCAGCAGTTACTCAGCGGGAGGGCCTAACGAGCAGTACTTC
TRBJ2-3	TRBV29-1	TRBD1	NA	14	CSVPRDREVNTQYF	TGCAGCGTTCCCCGGGACAGGGAAGTAAATACGCAGTATTTT
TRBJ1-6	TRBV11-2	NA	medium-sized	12	CANEGIDSPLHF	TGTGCCAATGAGGGGATCGATTCACCCCTCCACTTT
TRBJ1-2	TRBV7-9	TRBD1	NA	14	CASRPGGLVYGYTF	TGTGCCAGCAGACCAGGGGGCCTAGTCTATGGCTACACCTTC
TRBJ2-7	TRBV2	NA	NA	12	CASTPDGYEQYF	TGTGCCAGCACTCCGGACGGCTACGAGCAGTACTTC
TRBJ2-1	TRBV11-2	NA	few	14	CASSFRGNYNEQFF	TGTGCCAGCAGCTTCCGGGGCAACTACAATGAGCAGTTCTTC
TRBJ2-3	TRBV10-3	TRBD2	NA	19	CAIAFSGRAESVTPDTQYF	TGTGCCATCGCCTTTAGCGGGAGGGCCGAATCGGTCACGCCAGATACGCAGTATTTT
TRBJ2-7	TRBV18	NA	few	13	CASSPPSTYEQYF	TGTGCCAGCTCACCACCCAGTACCTACGAGCAGTACTTC
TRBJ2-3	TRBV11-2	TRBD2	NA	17	CASSPPTSGLSTDTQYF	TGTGCCAGCAGCCCCCCCACTAGCGGGTTAAGCACAGATACGCAGTATTTT
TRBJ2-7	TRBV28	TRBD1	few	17	CASSSLDRAQGGYEQYF	TGTGCCAGCAGTTCTCTCGACAGGGCCCAAGGGGGTTACGAGCAGTACTTC
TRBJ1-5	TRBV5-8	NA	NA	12	CASSLGNQPQHF	TGTGCCAGCAGCTTGGGCAATCAGCCCCAGCATTTT
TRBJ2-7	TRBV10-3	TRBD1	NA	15	CAIRPRGTGDYEQYF	TGTGCCATCAGGCCTCGGGGGACAGGTGATTACGAGCAGTACTTC
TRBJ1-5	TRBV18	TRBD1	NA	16	CASSRGGTGINQPQHF	TGTGCCAGCTCACGCGGTGGGACAGGGATCAATCAGCCCCAGCATTTT
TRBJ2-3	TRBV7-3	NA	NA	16	CASSSLVRTGTDTQYF	TGTGCCAGCAGCTCTTTAGTCAGGACGGGCACAGATACGCAGTATTTT
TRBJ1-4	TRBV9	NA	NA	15	CASSVDGRTNEKLFF	TGTGCCAGCAGCGTAGACGGGCGAACTAATGAAAAACTGTTTTTT
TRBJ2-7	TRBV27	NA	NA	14	CASSLQGPAYEQYF	TGTGCCAGCAGTTTACAGGGTCCAGCCTACGAGCAGTACTTC
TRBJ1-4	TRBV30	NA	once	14	CAWEGWATNEKLFF	TGTGCCTGGGAGGGGTGGGCAACTAATGAAAAACTGTTTTTT
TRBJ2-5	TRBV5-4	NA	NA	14	CASSLLPGEETQYF	TGTGCCAGCAGCTTACTCCCAGGGGAAGAGACCCAGTACTTC
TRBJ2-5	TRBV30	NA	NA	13	CAWSGGYQETQYF	TGTGCCTGGAGTGGCGGGTACCAAGAGACCCAGTACTTC
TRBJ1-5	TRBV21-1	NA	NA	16	CASSKGGRVDNQPQHF	TGTGCCAGCAGCAAAGGAGGGCGTGTCGACAATCAGCCCCAGCATTTT
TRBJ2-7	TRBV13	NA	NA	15	CASRTAQRGKLEQYF	TGTGCCAGCAGGACGGCGCAGAGGGGCAAACTCGAGCAGTACTTC
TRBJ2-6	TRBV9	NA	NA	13	CASSDKGANVLTF	TGTGCCAGCAGCGATAAGGGGGCCAACGTCCTGACTTTC
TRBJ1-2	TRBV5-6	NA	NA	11	CASSLTGGYTF	TGTGCCAGCAGCCTTACTGGGGGCTACACCTTC
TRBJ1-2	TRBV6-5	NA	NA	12	CASTTGGYGYTF	TGTGCCAGTACAACGGGGGGCTATGGCTACACCTTC
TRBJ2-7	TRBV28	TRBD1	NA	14	CASSSWTGAYEQYF	TGTGCCAGCAGTTCTTGGACAGGGGCCTACGAGCAGTACTTC
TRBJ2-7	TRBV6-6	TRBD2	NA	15	CASTKIAGQSYEQYF	TGTGCCAGCACCAAAATAGCGGGCCAATCCTACGAGCAGTACTTC
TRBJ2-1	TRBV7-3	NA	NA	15	CASSLIGGAGNEQFF	TGTGCCAGCAGCTTAATTGGGGGCGCGGGCAATGAGCAGTTCTTC
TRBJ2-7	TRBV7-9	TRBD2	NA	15	CASSLFRGGVPEQYF	TGTGCCAGCAGCTTATTTCGTGGGGGGGTCCCCGAGCAGTACTTC
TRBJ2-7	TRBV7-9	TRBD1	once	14	CASSPGQGTYEQYF	TGTGCCAGCAGCCCCGGACAGGGAACCTACGAGCAGTACTTC
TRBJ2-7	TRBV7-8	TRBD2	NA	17	CASSSRWGGNRSYEQYF	TGTGCCAGCAGCAGCAGGTGGGGGGGTAACCGAAGCTACGAGCAGTACTTC
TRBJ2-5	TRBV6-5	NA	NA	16	CASSYTHLRGMETQYF	TGTGCCAGCAGTTACACACACCTCAGGGGTATGGAGACCCAGTACTTC
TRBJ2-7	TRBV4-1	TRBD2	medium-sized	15	CASSLAPGLAYEQYF	TGCGCCAGCAGCTTAGCGCCGGGACTAGCCTACGAGCAGTACTTC
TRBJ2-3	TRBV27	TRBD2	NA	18	CASESKGTWGGDTDTQYF	TGTGCCAGCGAGTCTAAAGGGACGTGGGGGGGGGACACAGATACGCAGTATTTT
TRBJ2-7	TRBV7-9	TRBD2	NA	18	CASSFLGGPSGEHYEQYF	TGTGCCAGCAGCTTCCTGGGGGGTCCTAGCGGAGAACACTACGAGCAGTACTTC
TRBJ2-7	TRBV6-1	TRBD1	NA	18	CASSAGTGGATVYYEQYF	TGTGCCAGCAGTGCCGGGACAGGGGGCGCTACCGTGTACTACGAGCAGTACTTC
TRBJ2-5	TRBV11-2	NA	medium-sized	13	CASSQMDVRAQYF	TGTGCCAGCAGTCAGATGGACGTGAGAGCCCAGTACTTC
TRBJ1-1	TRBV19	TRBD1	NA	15	CASSAYGTGNTEAFF	TGTGCCAGTAGTGCTTACGGGACAGGGAACACTGAAGCTTTCTTT
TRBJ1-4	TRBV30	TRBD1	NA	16	CAWRSSPGQGYQKLFF	TGTGCCTGGAGATCTTCCCCGGGACAGGGGTACCAGAAACTGTTTTTT
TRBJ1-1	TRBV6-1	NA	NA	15	CASSPHLDTNTEAFF	TGTGCCAGCAGTCCTCACCTGGACACGAACACTGAAGCTTTCTTT
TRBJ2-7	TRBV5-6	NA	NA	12	CASSALDYEQYF	TGTGCCAGCAGCGCTCTGGACTACGAGCAGTACTTC
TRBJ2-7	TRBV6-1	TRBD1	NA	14	CATTPGQGFYEQYF	TGTGCCACCACACCGGGACAGGGGTTCTACGAGCAGTACTTC
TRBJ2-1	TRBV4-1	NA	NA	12	CASSLGGNEQFF	TGCGCCAGCAGCCTCGGAGGGAATGAGCAGTTCTTC
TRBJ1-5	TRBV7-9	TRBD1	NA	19	CASSLNNAGGTASNQPQHF	TGTGCCAGCAGTTTAAACAACGCCGGTGGGACAGCAAGCAATCAGCCCCAGCATTTT
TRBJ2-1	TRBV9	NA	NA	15	CASSVDIETYNEQFF	TGTGCCAGCAGCGTAGACATCGAGACCTACAATGAGCAGTTCTTC
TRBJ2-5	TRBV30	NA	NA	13	CAWSPGHQETQYF	TGTGCCTGGAGTCCGGGACACCAAGAGACCCAGTACTTC
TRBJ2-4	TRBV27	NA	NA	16	CASSLLPGDPRNIQYF	TGTGCCAGCAGTTTACTCCCGGGGGACCCCAGAAACATTCAGTACTTC
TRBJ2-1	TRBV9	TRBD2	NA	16	CASSAGTSGSYNEQFF	TGTGCCAGCAGCGCGGGGACTAGCGGGAGTTACAATGAGCAGTTCTTC
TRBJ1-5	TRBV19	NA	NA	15	CASSILVAGNQPQHF	TGTGCCAGTAGTATTTTGGTTGCGGGGAATCAGCCCCAGCATTTT
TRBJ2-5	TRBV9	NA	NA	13	CASSVAGPWEQYF	TGTGCCAGCAGCGTAGCGGGACCTTGGGAGCAGTACTTC
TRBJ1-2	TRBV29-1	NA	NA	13	CSVYRPLDYGYTF	TGCAGCGTTTACAGACCCCTCGACTATGGCTACACCTTC